This T cell receptor beta chain was obtained from a study of T-cell reconstitution after alpha-beta-depleted transplantation in children. This clonotype was seen a few times. Preparing the TCRbeta library involved the use of unique molecular identifiers. TCRdb recomputed calls from the PCR reads with MiXCR, one row per CDR3 protein. This sample has hundreds of thousands of distinct CDR3 sequences, with 18% found just once. The J segment lost 1 base and the V segment lost 0 bases, leaving 1 base of the junction unmatched. Germline V gene data show CDR1 as ENHRY and CDR2 as SYGVKD. The CDR3 has 16 residues.

The material was PBMCs from the stem cell graft donor, obtained from the stem cell graft. The gene calls are TRBV10-3 and TRBJ2-5; TRBD2 matches at 11 bases. The sequence was collected from a human donor who donated a stem cell graft to a child with acute lymphoblastic leukemia. The CDR3 bases are TGTGCCATCAGTGAGTCCGGACTAGCGGGCCAAGAGACCCAGTACTTC. Translated: CAISESGLAGQETQYF.